This entry lists 9 T cell receptor beta chains sequenced from one sample in a study of post-analysis software for immune sequencing data. Researchers reported that TCR beta cDNA libraries carried unique molecular identifiers. One entry per CDR3 protein results from TCRdb running MiXCR on the PCR reads. The data contain over 300,000 distinct CDR3 sequences, less than 35% of them seen just once; the ten biggest clones take up around 15%. Study-wide results and limits: In patients, roughly 5 TRBV segments were more frequent than in controls, with TRBV5-6, TRBV5-1 and TRBV20-1 among them.

For these TCRs, the target antigens are not known. Specimen: blood. The receptor source for this set is a girl between 10 and 17 years old with multiple sclerosis.

On this clonotype: This clone may be a read error of a much larger clone one base away. The chain employs TRBV4-3 and TRBJ1-4; 7 nucleotides line up with TRBD1. The CDR3 has 18 residues. V lost 4 bases to trimming and J lost 6 bases; unmatched junction nucleotides: 17. Germline values: CDR1 LGHNA, CDR2 YSLEER. The CDR3 region is CASSRLNLLRGLDEKLFF. CDR3 coding DNA: TGCGCCAGCAGCCGCCTTAACCTGCTAAGGGGGCTTGATGAAAAACTGTTTTTT.

The chain is built from TRBV27 and TRBJ1-2; D is unclear. Trimming cost V 6 bases and J 10 bases, with 3 bases left between them. The CDR3 totals 8 residues. Looked up from germline, CDR1 is MNHEY and CDR2 is SMNVEV (reference sequence). DNA for the CDR3: TGTGCCAGCAGCATCTACACCTTC. Its translation is CASSIYTF.

This rearrangement joins TRBV10-3 to TRBJ2-1, with 10 positions matching TRBD2. This CDR3 is 16 amino acids long. The V gene end was trimmed by 4 bases and the J gene end by 7 bases; junction bases not matched to a gene: 10. Germline V gene data show CDR1 as ENHRY and CDR2 as SYGVKD. The CDR3 is CAISGDIAGGGNEQFF. CDR3 sequence (DNA): TGTGCCATCAGTGGTGATATAGCGGGGGGAGGGAATGAGCAGTTCTTC.

The chain is built from TRBV10-2 and TRBJ1-1; D unresolved. The CDR3 consists of 14 residues. Trimming stripped 2 bases from V and 1 base from J, with 8 bases between. CDR1 and CDR2 from the germline V gene are WSHSY and SAAADI. The CDR3 protein is CASSEARKNTEAFF. CDR3 sequence (DNA): TGCGCCAGCAGTGAGGCCAGAAAGAACACTGAAGCTTTCTTT.

This clonotype showed up just a few times. This chain joins TRBV12-3 or TRBV12-4 and TRBJ2-7, with 7 nucleotides matching TRBD1. V was clipped by 2 bases and J by 8 bases; unmatched bases: 3. The CDR3 totals 12 residues. The chain's CDR3 is CASSLNRGQQYF. CDR3 sequence (DNA): TGTGCCAGCAGTTTAAACAGGGGACAGCAGTACTTC.

The chain combines TRBV2 with TRBJ2-1; 9 nucleotides agree with TRBD1. The CDR3 spans 15 residues. V lost 2 bases and J lost 8; bases outside the gene matches: 7. In germline, CDR1 is SNHLY, CDR2 FYNNEI. CDR3 sequence reads: CASSETGTGTHEQFF. As DNA, the CDR3 is TGTGCCAGCAGTGAAACCGGGACAGGGACCCATGAGCAGTTCTTC.

The table lists this clonotype with a few counts. The gene calls are TRBV9 and TRBJ2-3, with 11 nucleotides matching TRBD1. Trimming took 4 bases from V and 1 from J; bases not matched to a gene: 5. CDR1 and CDR2 (germline): SGDLS, YYNGEE. The CDR3 is 16 amino acids. CDR3: CASSPRTGGGTDTQYF. The CDR3 nucleotides read TGTGCCAGCAGCCCCCGGACAGGGGGCGGCACAGATACGCAGTATTTT. Variable domain in full (rest from reference TRBV9 and TRBJ2-3): DSGVTQTPKHLITATGQRVTLRCSPRSGDLSVYWYQQSLDQGLQFLIQYYNGEERAKGNILERFSAQQFPDLHSELNLSSLELGDSALYFCASSPRTGGGTDTQYFGPGTRLTVL.

The chain combines TRBV6-5 with TRBJ1-6; a weak D match, TRBD1 (6 bases). This CDR3 is built from 16 residues. V was clipped by 2 bases and J by 7 bases, with 15 bases between them. Germline lookup yields CDR1 MNHEY and CDR2 SVGAGI. Here the CDR3 reads CASSYGDKMGNSPLHF. The DNA of the CDR3 is TGTGCCAGCAGTTACGGGGACAAAATGGGGAATTCACCCCTCCACTTT.

The J gene is TRBJ2-1, the V gene TRBV12-3 or TRBV12-4; 9 bases align to TRBD2. The ends lost 5 bases at V and 8 bases at J; junction bases unmatched: 7. CDR3 size: 14 residues. The CDR3 DNA follows: TGTGCCAGCAGTCCTAGCGGGGCGGGGGATGAGCAGTTCTTC. Encoded protein: CASSPSGAGDEQFF.